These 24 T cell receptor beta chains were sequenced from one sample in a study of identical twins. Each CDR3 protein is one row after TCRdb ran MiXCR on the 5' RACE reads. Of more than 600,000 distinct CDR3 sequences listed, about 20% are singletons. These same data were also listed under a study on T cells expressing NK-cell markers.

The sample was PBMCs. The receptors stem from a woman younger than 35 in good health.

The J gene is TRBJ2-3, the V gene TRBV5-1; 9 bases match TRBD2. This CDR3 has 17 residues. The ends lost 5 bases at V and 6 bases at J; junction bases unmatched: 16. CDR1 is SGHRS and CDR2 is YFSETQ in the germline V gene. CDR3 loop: CASSTADSGGASDTQYF. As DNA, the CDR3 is TGCGCCAGCAGTACAGCAGATAGCGGGGGCGCGAGTGATACGCAGTATTTT. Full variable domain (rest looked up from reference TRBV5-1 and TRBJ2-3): KAGVTQTPRYLIKTRGQQVTLSCSPISGHRSVSWYQQTPGQGLQFLFEYFSETQRNKGNFPGRFSGRQFSNSRSEMNVSTLELGDSALYLCASSTADSGGASDTQYFGPGTRLTVL.

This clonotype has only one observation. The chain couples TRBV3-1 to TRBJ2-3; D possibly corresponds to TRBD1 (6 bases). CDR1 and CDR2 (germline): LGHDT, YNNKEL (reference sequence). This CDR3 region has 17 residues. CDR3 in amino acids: CTCTPLTGSSSTDTQYF. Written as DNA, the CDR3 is TGTACCTGCACCCCCTTAACAGGGTCCTCTAGCACAGATACGCAGTATTTT.

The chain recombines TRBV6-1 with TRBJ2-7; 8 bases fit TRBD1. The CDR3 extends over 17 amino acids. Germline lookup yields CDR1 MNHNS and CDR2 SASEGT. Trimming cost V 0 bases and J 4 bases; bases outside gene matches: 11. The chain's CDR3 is CASSEATRTGTIYEQYF. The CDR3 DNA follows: TGTGCCAGCAGTGAAGCGACCAGGACAGGGACGATTTACGAGCAGTACTTC.

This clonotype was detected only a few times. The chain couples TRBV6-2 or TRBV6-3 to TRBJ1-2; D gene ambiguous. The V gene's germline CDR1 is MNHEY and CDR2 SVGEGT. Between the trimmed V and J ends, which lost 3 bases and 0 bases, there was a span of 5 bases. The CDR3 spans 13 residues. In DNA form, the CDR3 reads TGTGCCAGCAGTTATCGACCTAACTATGGCTACACCTTC. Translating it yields CASSYRPNYGYTF.

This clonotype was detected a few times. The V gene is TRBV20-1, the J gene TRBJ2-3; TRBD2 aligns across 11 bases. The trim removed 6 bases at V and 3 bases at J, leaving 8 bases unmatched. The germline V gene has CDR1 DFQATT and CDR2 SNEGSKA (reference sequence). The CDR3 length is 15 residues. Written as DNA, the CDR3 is TGCAGTGCCGGGCCCCTAGCGGGAGGAACAGATACGCAGTATTTT. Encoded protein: CSAGPLAGGTDTQYF.

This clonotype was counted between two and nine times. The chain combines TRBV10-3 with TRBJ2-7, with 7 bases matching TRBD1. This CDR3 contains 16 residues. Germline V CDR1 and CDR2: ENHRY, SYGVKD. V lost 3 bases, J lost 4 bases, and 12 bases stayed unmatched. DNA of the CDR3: TGTGCCATCAGTGATTTAAGGGGGCCAAAACCTTACGAGCAGTACTTC. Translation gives CAISDLRGPKPYEQYF.

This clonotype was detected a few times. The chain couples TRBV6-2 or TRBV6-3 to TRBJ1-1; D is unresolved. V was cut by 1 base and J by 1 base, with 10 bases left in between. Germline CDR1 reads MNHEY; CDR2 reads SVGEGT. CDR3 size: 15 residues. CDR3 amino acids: CASSYLAITNTEAFF. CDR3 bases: TGTGCCAGCAGTTACTTGGCGATCACGAACACTGAAGCTTTCTTT.

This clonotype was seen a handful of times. CDR3 bases: TGTGCCAGCAGCTTGGTGGGTCGACCTAATTCACCCCTCCACTTT. It yields the protein CASSLVGRPNSPLHF. The gene calls are TRBV5-4 and TRBJ1-6, with unresolved D. This CDR3 has 15 residues. V was clipped by 0 bases and J by 6 bases, with 10 bases between them. Germline CDR1 is SGHNT and CDR2 is YYREEE (reference sequence).

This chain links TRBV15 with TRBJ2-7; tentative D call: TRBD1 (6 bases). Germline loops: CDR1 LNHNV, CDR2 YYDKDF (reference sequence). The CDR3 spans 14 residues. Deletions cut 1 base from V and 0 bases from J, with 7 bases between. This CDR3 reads CATSRVDSSYEQYF. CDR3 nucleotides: TGTGCCACCAGCAGAGTGGACAGCTCCTACGAGCAGTACTTC.

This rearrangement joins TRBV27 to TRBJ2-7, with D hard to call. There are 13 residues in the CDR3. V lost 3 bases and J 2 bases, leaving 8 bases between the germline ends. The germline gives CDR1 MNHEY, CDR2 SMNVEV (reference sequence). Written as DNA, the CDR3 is TGTGCCAGCAGTTTTAGACTGGCCTACGAGCAGTACTTC. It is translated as CASSFRLAYEQYF.

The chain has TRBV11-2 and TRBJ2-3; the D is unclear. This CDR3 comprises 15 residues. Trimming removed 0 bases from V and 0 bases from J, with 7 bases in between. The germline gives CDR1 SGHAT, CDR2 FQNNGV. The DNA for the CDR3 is TGTGCCAGCAGCTTAGATTGGGCCAGCACAGATACGCAGTATTTT. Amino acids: CASSLDWASTDTQYF. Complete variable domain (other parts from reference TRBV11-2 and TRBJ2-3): EAGVAQSPRYKIIEKRQSVAFWCNPISGHATLYWYQQILGQGPKLLIQFQNNGVVDDSQLPKDRFSAERLKGVDSTLKIQPAKLEDSAVYLCASSLDWASTDTQYFGPGTRLTVL.

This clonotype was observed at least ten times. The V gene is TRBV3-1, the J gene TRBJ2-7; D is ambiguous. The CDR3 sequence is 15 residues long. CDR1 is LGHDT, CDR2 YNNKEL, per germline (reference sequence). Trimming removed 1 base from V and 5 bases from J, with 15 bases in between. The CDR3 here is CASSQGLDPWHEQYF. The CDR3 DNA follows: TGTGCCAGCAGCCAAGGACTTGACCCTTGGCACGAGCAGTACTTC.

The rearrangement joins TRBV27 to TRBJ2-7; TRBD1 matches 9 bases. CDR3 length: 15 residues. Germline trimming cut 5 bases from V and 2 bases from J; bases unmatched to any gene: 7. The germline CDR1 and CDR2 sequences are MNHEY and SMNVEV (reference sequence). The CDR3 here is CASSVQGAYTYEQYF. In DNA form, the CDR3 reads TGTGCCAGCAGTGTACAGGGGGCCTATACCTACGAGCAGTACTTC.

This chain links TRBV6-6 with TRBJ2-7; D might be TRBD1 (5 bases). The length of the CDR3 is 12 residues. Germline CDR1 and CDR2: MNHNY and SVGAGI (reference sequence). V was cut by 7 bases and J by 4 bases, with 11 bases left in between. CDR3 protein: CASKKGFYEQYF. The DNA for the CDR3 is TGTGCCAGCAAGAAGGGGTTTTACGAGCAGTACTTC.

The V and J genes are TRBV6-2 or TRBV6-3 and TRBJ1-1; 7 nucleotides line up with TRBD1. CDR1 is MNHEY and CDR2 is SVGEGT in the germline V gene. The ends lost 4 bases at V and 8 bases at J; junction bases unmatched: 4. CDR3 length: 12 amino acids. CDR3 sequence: CASSFHRGEAFF. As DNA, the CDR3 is TGTGCCAGCAGTTTCCACAGGGGAGAAGCTTTCTTT.

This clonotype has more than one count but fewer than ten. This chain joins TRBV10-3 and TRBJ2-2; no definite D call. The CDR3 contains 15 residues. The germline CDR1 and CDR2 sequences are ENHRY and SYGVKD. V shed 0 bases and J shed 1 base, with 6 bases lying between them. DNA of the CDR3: TGTGCCATCAGTGAGTCCCAGCGGAACACCGGGGAGCTGTTTTTT. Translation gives CAISESQRNTGELFF.

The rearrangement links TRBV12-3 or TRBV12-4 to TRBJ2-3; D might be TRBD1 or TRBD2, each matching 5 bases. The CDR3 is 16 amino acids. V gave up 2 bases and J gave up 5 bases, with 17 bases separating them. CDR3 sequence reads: CASSLWSGGRVDTQYF. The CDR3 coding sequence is TGTGCCAGCAGTTTATGGAGTGGGGGTCGAGTAGATACGCAGTATTTT.

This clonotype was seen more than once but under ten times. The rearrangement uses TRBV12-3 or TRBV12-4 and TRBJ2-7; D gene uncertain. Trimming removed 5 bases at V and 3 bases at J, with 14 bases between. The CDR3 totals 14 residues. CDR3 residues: CASSPQDGNYEQYF. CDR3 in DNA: TGTGCCAGCAGTCCCCAGGACGGAAACTACGAGCAGTACTTC.

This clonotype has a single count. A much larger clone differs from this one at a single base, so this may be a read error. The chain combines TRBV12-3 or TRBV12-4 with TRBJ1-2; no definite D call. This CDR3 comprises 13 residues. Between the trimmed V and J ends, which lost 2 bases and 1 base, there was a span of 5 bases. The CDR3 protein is CASSLTVNYGYTF. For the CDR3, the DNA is TGTGCCAGCAGTTTAACAGTTAACTATGGCTACACCTTC.

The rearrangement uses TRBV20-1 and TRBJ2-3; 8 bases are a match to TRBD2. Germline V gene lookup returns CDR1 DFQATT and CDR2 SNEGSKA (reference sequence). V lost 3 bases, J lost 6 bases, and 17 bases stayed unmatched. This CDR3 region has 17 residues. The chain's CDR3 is CSARSLLSGRFRDTQYF. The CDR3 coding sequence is TGCAGTGCTAGGTCCCTCCTCAGCGGGAGATTTAGGGATACGCAGTATTTT.

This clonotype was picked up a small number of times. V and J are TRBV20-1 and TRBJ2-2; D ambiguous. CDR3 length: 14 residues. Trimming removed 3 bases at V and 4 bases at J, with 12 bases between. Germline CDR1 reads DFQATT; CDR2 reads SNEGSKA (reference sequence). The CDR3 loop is CSASRMESTGELFF. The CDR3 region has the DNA TGCAGTGCTAGTCGAATGGAGTCCACCGGGGAGCTGTTTTTT.

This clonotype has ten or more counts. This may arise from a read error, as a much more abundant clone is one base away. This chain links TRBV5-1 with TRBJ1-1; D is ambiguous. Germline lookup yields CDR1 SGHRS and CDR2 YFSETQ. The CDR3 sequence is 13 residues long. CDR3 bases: TGTGCCAGCAGCTTAGTCAGGAACACTGAAGCTTTCTTT. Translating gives CASSLVRNTEAFF.

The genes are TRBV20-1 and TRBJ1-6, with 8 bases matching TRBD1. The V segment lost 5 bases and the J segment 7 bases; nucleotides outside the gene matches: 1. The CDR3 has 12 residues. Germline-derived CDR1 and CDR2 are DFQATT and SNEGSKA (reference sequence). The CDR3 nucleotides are TGCAGTGCTCGGGACAGGAATTCACCCCTCCACTTT. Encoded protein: CSARDRNSPLHF.

Written as DNA, the CDR3 is TGCAGTGCTAGAGATAGCGGGAACTCCTACGAGCAGTACTTC. Its protein is CSARDSGNSYEQYF. V usage is TRBV20-1 and J usage is TRBJ2-7; TRBD2 matches 8 bases. The CDR3 covers 14 residues. Germline-derived CDR1 and CDR2 are DFQATT and SNEGSKA (reference sequence). V was clipped by 0 bases and J by 0 bases; unmatched bases: 1.